A selection of T cell receptor beta chains follows, all from one sample in a study of CD8 T cells in ankylosing spondylitis. A single record per CDR3 protein comes from TCRdb applying MiXCR to the 5' RACE reads. The sample lists 220,000 or so distinct CDR3 sequences; about 10% were seen once. The sample consisted of blood, either unsorted or a sorted T cell fraction (not recorded which). The receptor source for this set is a male donor with ankylosing spondylitis or in good health (not recorded which). Each CDR3 is given with its conserved first and last residue. Each record gives: V gene, D gene, clone size, J gene, CDR3 protein, CDR3 DNA. The D gene is left open where the match is weak. The size of a clone is reported for some rows only, either as once, few or many, or as a class for expanded clones.

TRBV5-1	-	many	TRBJ2-7	CASSLEDKGDEQYF	TGCGCCAGCAGCTTGGAAGACAAGGGCGACGAGCAGTACTTC
TRBV7-3	TRBD2	many	TRBJ2-2	CASSTRTSGGLHTGELFF	TGTGCCAGCAGCACCCGGACTAGCGGGGGCCTGCACACCGGGGAGCTGTTTTTT
TRBV12-3/TRBV12-4	-	medium-sized	TRBJ2-7	CASSVSYEQYF	TGTGCCAGCAGTGTCTCCTACGAGCAGTACTTC
TRBV13	TRBD2	-	TRBJ2-2	CASSRTGGGMELFF	TGTGCCAGCAGTCGGACTGGCGGGGGAATGGAGCTGTTTTTT
TRBV12-3/TRBV12-4	-	-	TRBJ1-5	CASSTGIRASNQPQHF	TGTGCCAGCAGTACCGGAATCCGGGCTAGCAATCAGCCCCAGCATTTT
TRBV5-6	TRBD1	many	TRBJ1-4	CASSMTGDATNEKLFF	TGTGCCAGCAGCATGACAGGGGACGCAACTAATGAAAAACTGTTTTTT
TRBV20-1	TRBD1	many	TRBJ1-6	CSARRQGANNSPLHF	TGCAGTGCTAGGCGACAGGGGGCGAATAATTCACCCCTCCACTTT
TRBV5-1	-	few	TRBJ2-7	CASSLESGIGSSYEQYF	TGCGCCAGCAGCTTGGAGTCAGGGATAGGGAGCTCCTACGAGCAGTACTTC
TRBV6-1	-	many	TRBJ2-2	CASSLMLDGELFF	TGTGCCAGCAGCCTCATGCTGGACGGGGAGCTGTTTTTT
TRBV15	-	many	TRBJ2-5	CATSRGQGEGRETQYF	TGTGCCACCAGCAGAGGTCAGGGGGAGGGTAGGGAGACCCAGTACTTC
TRBV12-3/TRBV12-4	-	many	TRBJ2-7	CASSLPEGYYEQYF	TGTGCCAGCAGTTTGCCCGAGGGGTATTACGAGCAGTACTTC
TRBV20-1	-	few	TRBJ2-5	CSAPEKTLNSQYF	TGCAGTGCTCCCGAAAAGACCCTGAACTCACAGTACTTC
TRBV27	-	many	TRBJ2-1	CASNRSPSHNEQFF	TGTGCCAGCAATCGATCGCCCTCTCACAATGAGCAGTTCTTC
TRBV5-1	TRBD1	many	TRBJ2-5	CASSLAGTGSGETQYF	TGCGCCAGCAGCTTGGCCGGGACAGGGTCGGGTGAGACCCAGTACTTC
TRBV20-1	-	many	TRBJ1-5	CSARDPQGTHQPQHF	TGCAGTGCTAGAGATCCACAGGGTACCCATCAGCCCCAGCATTTT
TRBV9	-	many	TRBJ1-1	CASSPQTGSTVAEAFF	TGTGCCAGCAGCCCTCAAACCGGGTCCACCGTCGCTGAAGCTTTCTTT
TRBV6-1	TRBD2	-	TRBJ2-1	CASNPPPSGRTNEQFF	TGTGCCAGCAACCCCCCCCCTAGCGGGCGGACGAATGAGCAGTTCTTC
TRBV5-1	-	-	TRBJ1-4	CASSSSGSGNEKLFF	TGCGCCAGCAGCTCCTCGGGGTCCGGGAATGAAAAACTGTTTTTT
TRBV20-1	TRBD2	few	TRBJ2-3	CSARTSGGRGVTDTQYF	TGCAGTGCTAGGACTAGCGGGGGGCGGGGGGTCACAGATACGCAGTATTTT
TRBV11-1	-	many	TRBJ2-4	CASSPELAKNIQYF	TGTGCCAGCAGCCCTGAACTAGCCAAAAACATTCAGTACTTC
TRBV7-9	TRBD1	many	TRBJ2-7	CASRPTGEMGYEQYF	TGTGCCAGCAGGCCCACAGGGGAGATGGGCTACGAGCAGTACTTC
TRBV29-1	-	many	TRBJ2-1	CTVGADNEQFF	TGCACCGTTGGGGCGGACAATGAGCAGTTCTTC
TRBV2	TRBD1	many	TRBJ2-1	CASSEANGQVSSYNEQFF	TGTGCCAGCAGTGAAGCCAACGGACAGGTTAGCTCCTACAATGAGCAGTTCTTC